This T cell receptor beta chain was found in a study of T cells in Graves' hyperthyroidism and ophthalmopathy. This clonotype was seen repeatedly, ten times or more. The CDR3 regions of TCR beta were amplified from RNA transcripts. HTBI primers were the set used in a first-round RT-PCR of the TCR CDR3. TCRdb independently ran MiXCR on the multiplex PCR reads; one entry per CDR3 protein. The sample has some 600,000 distinct CDR3 sequences, approximately 15% seen once; the top ten hold 5% to 7%. V was cut by 2 bases and J by 2 bases, with 7 bases left in between. CDR3 size: 14 residues. The V gene's germline CDR1 is MDHEN and CDR2 SYDVKM. Those patients with uncontrolled infection, other autoimmune disease, pregnancy or lactation were excluded. Sample collection date corresponds to first hyperthyroidism diagnosis, prior to any ophthalmopathy symptoms.

The sequence was obtained from a woman aged 25 to 39 with Graves' hyperthyroidism that later progressed to Graves' ophthalmopathy. This sequence joins TRBV28 and TRBJ1-5; D remains unclear. Sequenced: blood. CDR3 nucleotide sequence: TGTGCCAGCAGTTTAAGGGTTGGCAATCAGCCCCAGCATTTT. It codes for CASSLRVGNQPQHF. Supplemented by reference TRBV28 and TRBJ1-5, the full variable domain reads DVKVTQSSRYLVKRTGEKVFLECVQDMDHENMFWYRQDPGLGLRLIYFSYDVKMKEKGDIPEGYSVSREKKERFSLILESASTNQTSMYLCASSLRVGNQPQHFGDGTRLSIL.